A selection of T cell receptor beta chains follows, all from one sample in a study of post-analysis software for immune sequencing data. TCRdb independently ran MiXCR on the PCR reads; one entry per CDR3 protein. Here the sample spans more than 500,000 distinct CDR3 sequences, about a third being singletons. The sample consisted of blood. The receptor set was obtained from a girl aged 2-17 years with multiple sclerosis. The CDR3 runs from the conserved cysteine through the conserved F or W. D genes are given only for firm matches. Expanded clones get a size class; other rows say once, few or many, or leave the size out.

TRBV12-3/TRBV12-4	TRBJ2-7	few	TRBD1	CTSSFTGQGAYEQYF	TGTACCAGCAGTTTTACGGGACAGGGGGCTTACGAGCAGTACTTC
TRBV5-6	TRBJ2-2	few	NA	CASSLSGRRNTGELFF	TGTGCCAGCAGCTTGTCGGGCAGAAGGAACACCGGGGAGCTGTTTTTT
TRBV20-1	TRBJ2-5	many	NA	CSARGAVQETQYF	TGCAGTGCTAGAGGTGCGGTTCAAGAGACCCAGTACTTC
TRBV29-1	TRBJ2-1	many	NA	CSVETRSSYNEQFF	TGCAGCGTTGAAACTAGGAGCTCCTACAATGAGCAGTTCTTC
TRBV29-1	TRBJ2-7	few	NA	CSVRLELAEQYF	TGCAGCGTTAGGTTGGAGTTGGCCGAGCAGTACTTC
TRBV7-6	TRBJ2-6	many	NA	CASSSGANVLTF	TGTGCCAGCAGCTCTGGGGCCAACGTCCTGACTTTC
TRBV20-1	TRBJ2-1	few	NA	CSAPPYRRWDEQFF	TGCAGTGCTCCCCCATACAGGCGCTGGGATGAGCAGTTCTTC
TRBV11-2	TRBJ2-3	few	NA	CASSSDYTDTQYF	TGTGCCAGCAGCAGCGACTACACAGATACGCAGTATTTT
TRBV4-1	TRBJ2-1	few	TRBD1	CASSPPTGRNEQFF	TGCGCCAGCAGCCCACCGACAGGGAGAAATGAGCAGTTCTTC
TRBV9	TRBJ1-6	NA	TRBD1	CASSDGQGVSPRHF	TGTGCCAGCAGCGATGGGCAGGGGGTCTCACCCCGCCACTTT
TRBV7-2	TRBJ1-2	NA	NA	CASSLSLRGNGYTF	TGTGCCAGCAGCTTAAGCTTGCGGGGGAATGGCTACACCTTC
TRBV20-1	TRBJ2-1	NA	NA	CSARGGIRSTLFNEQFF	TGCAGTGCTAGGGGGGGTATTAGGAGTACCCTCTTCAATGAGCAGTTCTTC
TRBV20-1	TRBJ2-5	NA	NA	CSARVGGLQETQYF	TGCAGTGCTAGAGTCGGAGGACTCCAAGAGACCCAGTACTTC
TRBV5-1	TRBJ2-1	few	TRBD2	CASSEGTSSYNEQFF	TGCGCCAGCAGCGAAGGGACTAGCAGCTACAATGAGCAGTTCTTC
TRBV5-5	TRBJ2-5	few	NA	CASSHAPRSETQYF	TGTGCCAGCAGCCACGCCCCTAGGTCAGAGACCCAGTACTTC
TRBV20-1	TRBJ2-7	NA	NA	CSAASGVSYEQYF	TGCAGTGCAGCGTCAGGGGTCTCCTACGAGCAGTACTTC
TRBV5-1	TRBJ2-7	few	NA	CASSWVGGSYEQYF	TGCGCCAGCAGCTGGGTAGGAGGGTCCTACGAGCAGTACTTC
TRBV6-2/TRBV6-3	TRBJ2-7	NA	TRBD1	CASSHWTGGSYEQYF	TGTGCCAGCAGCCATTGGACAGGGGGCTCCTACGAGCAGTACTTC
TRBV7-8	TRBJ1-1	NA	TRBD1	CASSLDRGRTEAFF	TGTGCCAGCAGCTTAGACAGGGGGAGAACTGAAGCTTTCTTT
TRBV20-1	TRBJ2-5	NA	TRBD1	CSAIPPTGIQETQYF	TGCAGTGCCATACCCCCGACAGGGATCCAAGAGACCCAGTACTTC
TRBV6-1	TRBJ1-2	NA	TRBD1	CASSDTRDRGGYTF	TGTGCCAGCAGTGACACTAGAGACAGGGGTGGCTACACCTTC
TRBV11-2	TRBJ1-2	NA	NA	CASSLQPNYGYTF	TGTGCCAGCAGCTTACAGCCTAACTATGGCTACACCTTC
TRBV6-6	TRBJ2-4	few	NA	CASSTGLEEYF	TGTGCCAGCAGTACCGGGCTAGAGGAGTACTTC
TRBV5-1	TRBJ2-3	many	TRBD2	CASSLALAGASTDTQYF	TGCGCCAGCAGCTTGGCGCTAGCGGGGGCTAGCACAGATACGCAGTATTTT